The rows below give T cell receptor beta chains drawn from one sample of a study of control samples from healthy donors and cancer patients. Assay used: immunoSEQ multiplex PCR; TCRdb lists only in-frame clones, some missing. This sample has around 110,000 clones; 93% occur once, and the top ten carry about 2.6%. Material for sequencing was blood. Receptors originate from a man younger than 45 in good health. Both conserved end residues are part of each CDR3. The D gene is left open where the match is weak. Where a row states a size, it is once, few, many or the class of an expanded clone; other rows omit it.

j_call	clone_size	d_call	v_call	cdr3_aa	cdr3_nt
TRBJ1-2	-	-	TRBV5-1	CASSLNSDGYTF	TGCGCCAGCAGCTTAAACAGTGATGGCTACACCTTC
TRBJ2-3	once	TRBD2	TRBV15	CATSRDGESGGGTDTQYF	TGTGCCACCAGCAGAGATGGAGAGAGCGGGGGGGGCACAGATACGCAGTATTTT
TRBJ1-2	-	-	TRBV13	CASSLGLAGGNYGYTF	TGTGCCAGCAGCTTAGGCCTGGCAGGTGGTAACTATGGCTACACCTTC
TRBJ1-2	-	-	TRBV28	CASSPNYGYTF	TGTGCCAGCAGCCCAAACTATGGCTACACCTTC
TRBJ1-4	-	-	TRBV5-1	CASSSGVGALNEKLFF	TGCGCCAGCAGCTCGGGGGTAGGGGCACTTAATGAAAAACTGTTTTTT
TRBJ2-1	-	TRBD1	TRBV5-3	CVRSWDSTIGFGEQFF	TGTGTCAGAAGCTGGGACAGCACTATAGGATTTGGCGAGCAGTTCTTC
TRBJ1-4	-	-	TRBV11-2	CASSPPGGPNEKLFF	TGTGCCAGCAGCCCCCCGGGGGGACCTAATGAAAAACTGTTTTTT
TRBJ1-3	-	-	TRBV5-1	CASSLVSAGDSGNTIYF	TGCGCCAGCAGCTTGGTTTCGGCCGGGGACTCTGGAAACACCATATATTTT
TRBJ1-5	-	-	TRBV6-4	CASSPPLNRPQHF	TGTGCCAGCAGTCCCCCTTTGAATCGGCCCCAGCATTTT
TRBJ1-1	-	-	TRBV12-5	CASGPPGLRGEAFF	TGTGCTAGTGGCCCCCCCGGGCTCCGAGGTGAAGCTTTCTTT
TRBJ1-1	-	-	TRBV6-6	CASSRDAQVVGTEAFF	TGTGCCAGCAGTAGGGACGCCCAGGTAGTGGGGACTGAAGCTTTCTTT
TRBJ2-6	-	-	TRBV19	CASSIKTGDSGANVLTF	TGTGCCAGTAGTATAAAAACCGGGGACTCTGGGGCCAACGTCCTGACTTTC
TRBJ2-3	-	-	TRBV27	CASSPTTLLADTQYF	TGTGCCAGCAGTCCCACGACCTTACTCGCAGATACGCAGTATTTT
TRBJ1-5	once	-	TRBV19	CASSIASDRNQPQHF	TGTGCCAGTAGTATCGCCTCTGACCGCAATCAGCCCCAGCATTTT
TRBJ1-5	-	TRBD1	TRBV5-1	CASSSDRDQPQHF	TGCGCCAGCAGCTCAGACAGGGATCAGCCCCAGCATTTT
TRBJ2-2	-	-	TRBV6-4	CASRGTGNTGELFF	TGTGCCAGCAGAGGTACAGGGAACACCGGGGAGCTGTTTTTT
TRBJ1-1	-	TRBD1	TRBV6-4	CASSDPLTGGETEAFF	TGTGCCAGCAGTGACCCTTTGACAGGGGGGGAAACTGAAGCTTTCTTT
TRBJ1-2	-	-	TRBV9	CASSVGERNYGYTF	TGTGCCAGCAGCGTGGGGGAACGTAACTATGGCTACACCTTC
TRBJ1-2	-	-	TRBV7-2	CASSLVGQGLYGYTF	TGTGCCAGCAGCTTAGTTGGGCAGGGCCTCTATGGCTACACCTTC
TRBJ2-1	-	TRBD2	TRBV9	CASSPDRGGPSYNEQFF	TGTGCCAGCAGCCCGGATCGCGGGGGGCCCTCCTACAATGAGCAGTTCTTC
TRBJ1-3	-	-	TRBV6-5	CASSYRSGNTIYF	TGTGCCAGCAGTTACCGCTCTGGAAACACCATATATTTT
TRBJ1-3	-	-	TRBV10-1	CASRGKGREVDTIYF	TGCGCCAGCAGGGGTAAGGGCAGGGAGGTCGACACCATATATTTT
TRBJ1-2	-	-	TRBV6-5	CASSWQGGVGGYTF	TGTGCCAGCAGTTGGCAGGGAGGAGTTGGTGGCTACACCTTC
TRBJ1-1	-	TRBD1	TRBV5-1	CASSFGDRGLETEAFF	TGCGCCAGCAGCTTTGGGGACAGGGGGCTGGAGACTGAAGCTTTCTTT
TRBJ1-2	-	TRBD1	TRBV5-4	CASSTGQGVYGYTF	TGTGCCAGCAGCACGGGACAGGGAGTCTATGGCTACACCTTC
TRBJ2-2	-	-	TRBV24-1	CATSATGEAGELFF	TGTGCCACCAGTGCGACAGGAGAAGCCGGGGAGCTGTTTTTT
TRBJ1-5	-	-	TRBV28	CASSLDNQPQHF	TGTGCCAGCAGTTTGGACAATCAGCCCCAGCATTTT
TRBJ2-3	-	-	TRBV5-8	CASSLGPKRTDTQYF	TGTGCCAGCAGCCTCGGCCCTAAGCGGACAGATACGCAGTATTTT
TRBJ1-1	-	-	TRBV20-1	CSASMQGRSTEAFF	TGCAGTGCTAGTATGCAGGGAAGATCCACTGAAGCTTTCTTT
TRBJ1-1	-	-	TRBV6-6	CASSYLDRMNTEAFF	TGTGCCAGCAGTTACTTGGACCGCATGAACACTGAAGCTTTCTTT
TRBJ1-2	few	TRBD1	TRBV5-1	CASSFSINRGIGYTF	TGCGCCAGCAGCTTCTCCATAAACAGGGGGATCGGCTACACCTTC
TRBJ2-3	once	TRBD2	TRBV19	CANPGRGLPWTSGGHITDTQYF	TGTGCCAACCCCGGCCGGGGCCTTCCTTGGACTAGCGGGGGGCACATCACAGATACGCAGTATTTT
TRBJ1-2	-	-	TRBV5-1	CASSLSPGVGYGYTF	TGCGCCAGCAGCTTGTCTCCAGGGGTCGGCTATGGCTACACCTTC
TRBJ1-1	-	-	TRBV18	CASLDGGTEAFF	TGTGCCAGCCTTGACGGCGGCACTGAAGCTTTCTTT
TRBJ2-6	-	-	TRBV7-9	CASSFRDTRSGANVLTF	TGTGCCAGCAGCTTTAGGGACACCCGCTCTGGGGCCAACGTCCTGACTTTC
TRBJ2-3	-	-	TRBV2	CASYSLAASTDTQYF	TGTGCCAGCTATTCCTTAGCGGCGAGCACAGATACGCAGTATTTT
TRBJ1-5	-	-	TRBV11-2	CASSPRADQPQHF	TGTGCCAGCAGCCCTCGAGCCGATCAGCCCCAGCATTTT
TRBJ1-1	once	TRBD1	TRBV28	CASRGTVNTEAFF	TGTGCCAGCAGGGGGACAGTGAACACTGAAGCTTTCTTT
TRBJ1-4	-	-	TRBV5-1	CASSLGGRDREKLFF	TGCGCCAGCAGCCTTGGAGGGAGGGATCGCGAAAAACTGTTTTTT
TRBJ1-2	-	-	TRBV7-2	CASSSDLSLSYTF	TGTGCCAGCAGCTCCGACCTGTCCCTGAGCTACACCTTC
TRBJ2-5	-	TRBD1	TRBV24-1	CATSAPDRGQETQYF	TGTGCCACCAGTGCTCCCGACAGGGGGCAAGAGACCCAGTACTTC
TRBJ2-3	-	TRBD1	TRBV28	CASSYTLGQISTDTQYF	TGTGCCAGCAGTTATACACTGGGACAGATTAGCACAGATACGCAGTATTTT
TRBJ2-1	-	-	TRBV28	CATRSSYNEQFF	TGTGCAACCCGAAGCTCCTACAATGAGCAGTTCTTC
TRBJ1-1	-	-	TRBV7-8	CASSLLRLNTEAFF	TGTGCCAGCAGCTTACTACGACTGAACACTGAAGCTTTCTTT
TRBJ1-2	-	TRBD1	TRBV7-8	CASSLVDRGAYGYTF	TGTGCCAGCAGCTTAGTGGACAGGGGGGCTTATGGCTACACCTTC
TRBJ1-2	-	-	TRBV25-1	CASSEFRAYYGYTF	TGTGCCAGCAGTGAATTCAGGGCCTACTATGGCTACACCTTC
TRBJ1-3	once	-	TRBV7-2	CASSKLGNTIYF	TGTGCCAGCAGCAAATTGGGAAACACCATATATTTT
TRBJ2-7	-	-	TRBV7-6	CASSLLLGPGEQYF	TGTGCCAGCAGCTTGCTATTGGGGCCTGGAGAGCAGTACTTC
TRBJ2-7	-	-	TRBV5-1	CASSSSQGGNYEQYF	TGCGCCAGCAGCTCGTCACAGGGTGGGAATTACGAGCAGTACTTC
TRBJ2-3	-	-	TRBV2	CASSEGGRDTQYF	TGTGCCAGCAGTGAGGGGGGGCGGGATACGCAGTATTTT
TRBJ1-5	-	TRBD1	TRBV30	CAWSPPDRERQPQHF	TGTGCCTGGAGTCCCCCGGACAGGGAGCGCCAGCCCCAGCATTTT
TRBJ2-1	-	-	TRBV5-6	CASSLGYFKFF	TGTGCCAGCAGCTTGGGGTATTTTAAGTTCTTC
TRBJ1-2	-	-	TRBV5-5	CASSLVGAVFYGYTF	TGTGCCAGCAGCTTGGTAGGGGCGGTATTCTATGGCTACACCTTC
TRBJ1-1	-	-	TRBV10-1	CASRSDLRAEAFF	TGCGCCAGCAGATCGGACCTTAGGGCTGAAGCTTTCTTT
TRBJ2-5	-	-	TRBV6-6	CASSYLAGETQYF	TGTGCCAGCAGTTATTTGGCTGGTGAGACCCAGTACTTC
TRBJ2-1	-	TRBD2	TRBV5-1	CASSPGTSGGLAFF	TGCGCCAGCAGCCCCGGGACTAGCGGGGGCCTGGCGTTCTTC
TRBJ1-5	-	TRBD1	TRBV19	CASSGRTGRVPAQHF	TGTGCCAGTAGTGGAAGGACAGGGCGAGTACCAGCCCAGCATTTT
TRBJ1-5	-	TRBD1	TRBV27	CASSLSGQGGPPNSNQPQHF	TGTGCCAGCAGTTTATCGGGACAGGGAGGGCCACCTAATAGCAATCAGCCCCAGCATTTT
TRBJ1-2	-	-	TRBV28	CASSLGTHGYTF	TGTGCCAGCAGTTTAGGGACACATGGCTACACCTTC